This TCR beta chain came from a study of shared clonotypes between healthy human individuals. CDR1 is SGHDT and CDR2 is YYEEEE in the germline V gene. V lost 5 bases and J lost 0, with 24 bases in between. This CDR3 is built from 19 residues. Clones were read by immunoSEQ multiplex PCR, and TCRdb kept only the in-frame ones, dropping some. The sample contains 600,000 to 750,000 clones, about 78% of which appear only once. The chain is built from TRBV5-6 and TRBJ2-1, with D tentatively TRBD2 (7 bases). The sequence was collected from a woman in her twenties or thirties in good health. The sample comprised memory CD4+ T cells sorted from blood. Regarding subset: CD45RA-negative fraction. CDR3 in amino acids: CASRIGGGYRSFSYNEQFF. As DNA, the CDR3 is TGTGCCAGCAGGATAGGGGGGGGGTACCGCTCGTTCTCCTACAATGAGCAGTTCTTC.